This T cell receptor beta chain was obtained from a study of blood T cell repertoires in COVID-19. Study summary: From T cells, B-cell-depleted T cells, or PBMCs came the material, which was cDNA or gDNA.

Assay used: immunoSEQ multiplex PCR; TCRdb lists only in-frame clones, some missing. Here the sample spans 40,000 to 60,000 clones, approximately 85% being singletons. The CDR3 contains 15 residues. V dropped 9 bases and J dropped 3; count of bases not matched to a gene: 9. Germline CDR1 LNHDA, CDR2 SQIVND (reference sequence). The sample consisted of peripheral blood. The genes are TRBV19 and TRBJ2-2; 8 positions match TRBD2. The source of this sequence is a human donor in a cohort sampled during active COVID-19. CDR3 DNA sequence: TGTGCCAGCAAGGGACGGGAGGGCGACACCGGGGAGCTGTTTTTT. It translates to CASKGREGDTGELFF.